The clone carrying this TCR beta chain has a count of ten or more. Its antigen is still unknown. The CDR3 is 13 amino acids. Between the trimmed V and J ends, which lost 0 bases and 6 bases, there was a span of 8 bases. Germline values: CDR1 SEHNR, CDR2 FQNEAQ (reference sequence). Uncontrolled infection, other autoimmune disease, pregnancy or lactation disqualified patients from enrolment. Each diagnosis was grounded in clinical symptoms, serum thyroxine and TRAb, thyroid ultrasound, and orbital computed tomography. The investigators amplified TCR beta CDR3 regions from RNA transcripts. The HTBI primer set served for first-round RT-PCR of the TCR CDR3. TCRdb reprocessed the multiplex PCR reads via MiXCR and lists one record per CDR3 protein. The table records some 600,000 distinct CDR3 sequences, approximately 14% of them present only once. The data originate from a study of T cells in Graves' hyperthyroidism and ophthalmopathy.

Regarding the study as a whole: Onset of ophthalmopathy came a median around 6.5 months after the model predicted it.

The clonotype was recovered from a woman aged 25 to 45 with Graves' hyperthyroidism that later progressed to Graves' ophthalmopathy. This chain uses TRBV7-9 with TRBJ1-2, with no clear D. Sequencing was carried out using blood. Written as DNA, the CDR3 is TGTGCCAGCAGCTTAGCAGGGCAGGATGGCTACACCTTC. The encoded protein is CASSLAGQDGYTF.